These 28 T cell receptor beta chains originate from one sample sequenced in a study of CXCR3-negative and CXCR3-positive naive CD8 T cells. Libraries of TRB cDNA were made by 5' RACE and carried UMIs. From the 5' RACE reads, TCRdb lists one entry per CDR3 protein and no DNA. The table for this sample gives 150,000 to 180,000 distinct CDR3 sequences. These receptors' antigens are unknown. Regarding the study as a whole: TRB CDR3s of CXCR3-positive naive cells were more hydrophobic than those of CXCR3-negative naive cells.

The sample taken for sequencing was naive CXCR3+ CD8+ T cells from blood. The subset here: CD45RO-CCR7+CD27+CD95- naive CD8+ T cells expressing CXCR3 (TNR3+). These receptors originate from a human donor in good health. Some clones in this sample may be carry-over from other donors' samples.

V and J are TRBV29-1 and TRBJ2-6; the TCRdb D gene call, TRBD1, has no DNA to confirm it. CDR3 length: 17 residues. CDR1 and CDR2 (germline): SQVTM, ANQGSEA. CDR3: CSVHEGQGAAGANVLTF.

The V and J genes are TRBV5-4 and TRBJ1-2; TCRdb outputs TRBD1, but without DNA this stays unchecked. The CDR3 extends over 14 amino acids. The germline gives CDR1 SGHNT, CDR2 YYREEE (reference sequence). The CDR3 spells CASSSLGGYYGYTF.

The chain combines TRBV20-1 with TRBJ2-7; TCRdb proposes TRBD1, but this gene call is untestable without DNA. CDR3 size: 16 residues. Germline-derived CDR1 and CDR2 are DFQATT and SNEGSKA (reference sequence). CDR3 region: CSAVSKGGLGIYEQYF.

The chain employs TRBV29-1 and TRBJ1-5; the D gene TCRdb calls, TRBD1, cannot be checked with no DNA. Germline CDR1 SQVTM, CDR2 ANQGSEA. CDR3 length: 13 amino acids. CDR3: CSVSGQGNQPQHF.

J is TRBJ2-7 and V is TRBV12-3 or TRBV12-4; with no DNA, the TCRdb D assignment of TRBD1 cannot be verified. CDR3 length: 15 amino acids. This CDR3 reads CASSLEGQLIEWLYF.

This chain joins TRBV27 and TRBJ2-1; without DNA, the TCRdb call of TRBD2 cannot be checked. The CDR3 sequence is 14 residues long. Germline CDR1 MNHEY, CDR2 SMNVEV (reference sequence). The CDR3 region is CASSGLAGDNEQFF.

V gene TRBV5-4 combines with J gene TRBJ2-2; absent DNA, TCRdb's TRBD1 call cannot be checked. Germline V lookup: CDR1 SGHNT, CDR2 YYREEE (reference sequence). The CDR3 contains 19 residues. CDR3 protein: CASSLQGGLPGRGTGELFF.

The J gene is TRBJ2-5, the V gene TRBV6-5; checking the TCRdb D call of TRBD1 is not possible without DNA. Germline V gene sequence: CDR1 MNHEY, CDR2 SVGAGI. CDR3 size: 15 residues. CDR3 in amino acids: CASSPWGRGEETQYF.

The chain carries TRBV7-8 and TRBJ2-1. Germline V lookup: CDR1 SGHVS, CDR2 FQNEAQ. CDR3 size: 13 residues. The CDR3 is CASSLVLSNEQFF.

The chain combines TRBV7-9 with TRBJ2-7; as DNA is missing, the TRBD1 call by TCRdb cannot be tested. Per the germline V gene, CDR1 is SEHNR and CDR2 is FQNEAQ (reference sequence). The CDR3 spans 15 residues. CDR3 amino acids: CASSLIQGEEYEQYF.

This chain joins TRBV29-1 and TRBJ1-2. The CDR3 contains 13 residues. The germline V gene encodes CDR1 SQVTM and CDR2 ANQGSEA. The CDR3 spells CSVEGRTVEGYTF.

The chain couples TRBV5-6 to TRBJ1-1; TCRdb lists TRBD1, though no DNA is available to test this call. Germline CDR1 is SGHDT and CDR2 is YYEEEE. The CDR3 consists of 13 residues. CDR3 sequence reads: CASGHGGYTEASF.

The chain's CDR3 is CASSDGTGQAKAFF. The genes are TRBV6-4 and TRBJ1-1; TCRdb proposes TRBD1, but this gene call is untestable without DNA. Germline V lookup: CDR1 MRHNA, CDR2 SNTAGT. The CDR3 is 14 amino acids.

V gene TRBV12-3 or TRBV12-4 combines with J gene TRBJ2-2. The CDR3 is 14 amino acids. The CDR3 protein is CASSRTRTTGELFF.

The rearrangement joins TRBV27 to TRBJ2-3; absent DNA, TCRdb's TRBD2 call cannot be checked. The CDR3 totals 16 residues. Germline V gene sequence: CDR1 MNHEY, CDR2 SMNVEV (reference sequence). This CDR3 is CATAGTSGGYTDTQYF.

The gene calls are TRBV5-1 and TRBJ1-1; the TCRdb call, TRBD1, lacks DNA for checking. Germline-derived CDR1 and CDR2 are SGHRS and YFSETQ. This CDR3 region has 17 residues. The CDR3 reads CASSPPQGQLTNTEAFF.

The chain has TRBV28 and TRBJ2-7; TCRdb lists TRBD2, though no DNA is available to test this call. Germline CDR1 and CDR2: MDHEN and SYDVKM. The CDR3 covers 14 residues. The CDR3 region is CASSLSGGPGEQYF.

This chain connects TRBV5-1 to TRBJ2-1; TCRdb calls TRBD1, which cannot be checked without DNA. The CDR3 contains 18 residues. Germline CDR1 is SGHRS and CDR2 is YFSETQ. The CDR3 is CASSLGQGGRFSYNEQFF.

This chain links TRBV5-1 with TRBJ2-1; the D call of TRBD2 rests on TCRdb alone, since no DNA is present to check it. CDR1 is SGHRS, CDR2 YFSETQ, per germline. The CDR3 has 17 amino acids. The CDR3 loop reads CASSLDAGGPEDNEQFF.

The chain has TRBV13 and TRBJ2-7. This CDR3 comprises 14 residues. Germline V gene sequence: CDR1 PRHDT, CDR2 FYEKMQ (reference sequence). The CDR3 loop reads CASSLGRFSYEQYF.

This chain connects TRBV28 to TRBJ1-1. Germline V lookup: CDR1 MDHEN, CDR2 SYDVKM. The CDR3 runs 14 residues. The CDR3 sequence is CASSERVGALDAFF.

The CDR3 sequence is CASSQVNTEAFF. The chain recombines TRBV4-1 with TRBJ1-1. Germline assignment: CDR1 MGHRA and CDR2 YSYEKL. The CDR3 is made up of 12 amino acids.

CDR3 sequence reads: CASSLMDSSYNEQFF. V is TRBV7-3 and J is TRBJ2-1. The CDR3 loop spans 15 amino acids. Per the germline V gene, CDR1 is SGHTA and CDR2 is FQGTGA.

The chain links TRBV19 to TRBJ2-2; TCRdb outputs TRBD2, but without DNA this stays unchecked. Germline V gene data show CDR1 as LNHDA and CDR2 as SQIVND (reference sequence). This CDR3 is 15 amino acids long. Here the CDR3 reads CASSIGSPITGELFF.

The chain combines TRBV20-1 with TRBJ2-7; without DNA, the TCRdb call of TRBD2 cannot be checked. Germline V gene lookup returns CDR1 DFQATT and CDR2 SNEGSKA (reference sequence). This CDR3 has 13 residues. The CDR3: CSARSSASYEQYF.

The chain joins TRBV5-1 to TRBJ2-1; TCRdb outputs TRBD1, but without DNA this stays unchecked. There are 13 residues in the CDR3. Germline CDR1 and CDR2: SGHRS and YFSETQ. This chain's CDR3 is CASRGQGLDEQFF.

This sequence joins TRBV6-2 or TRBV6-3 and TRBJ2-2. CDR1 and CDR2 (germline): MNHEY, SVGEGT. The CDR3 runs 16 residues. CDR3 protein: CASSSRATLNTGELFF.

The V call is TRBV12-3 or TRBV12-4, the J call TRBJ1-2; the D call from TCRdb, TRBD1, cannot be confirmed without DNA. The CDR3 consists of 17 residues. The CDR3 loop reads CASSTRQDRVPNYGYTF.